The rows below give T cell receptor beta chains drawn from one sample of a study of control samples from healthy donors and cancer patients. TCRdb's table, derived via immunoSEQ multiplex PCR, lists solely in-frame clones and lacks some. The sample includes 150,000 to 200,000 clones, about 92% of them seen just once. Sequencing was done on a sample of blood. The receptors derive from a man aged 25 to 40 in good health. CDR3s include the opening cysteine and the closing phenylalanine or tryptophan. Fields, in order: D gene, V gene, CDR3 length, J gene, clone size, CDR3 DNA, CDR3 protein. A D gene is named only where the DNA matches it firmly. A row's size may be missing; if present it is once, few, many or a size class.

.	TRBV24-1	12	TRBJ1-5	.	TGTGCCACCGGGGGAGGCAATCAGCCCCAGCATTTT	CATGGGNQPQHF
TRBD2	TRBV5-1	17	TRBJ2-3	.	TGCGCCAGCAGCTCCGGGACTAGCGGCACTAGCACAGATACGCAGTATTTT	CASSSGTSGTSTDTQYF
.	TRBV29-1	15	TRBJ1-4	.	TGCAGCGTTAACGGCATTGGGGCAACTAATGAAAAACTGTTTTTT	CSVNGIGATNEKLFF
.	TRBV18	14	TRBJ1-1	.	TGTGCCAGCTCACGACCGGGATTGAACACTGAAGCTTTCTTT	CASSRPGLNTEAFF
.	TRBV7-9	12	TRBJ2-3	.	TGTGCCAGCAGCTTAGCCATAGATACGCAGTATTTT	CASSLAIDTQYF
.	TRBV28	15	TRBJ1-4	.	TGTGCCAGCAGAAGCGGGGGGGCAGCTAATGAAAAACTGTTTTTT	CASRSGGAANEKLFF
.	TRBV6-5	14	TRBJ2-7	.	TGTGCCAGCAGTTACGCTGCAGGGGCCTACGAGCAGTACTTC	CASSYAAGAYEQYF
.	TRBV12-3/TRBV12-4	13	TRBJ1-5	once	TGTGCCAGCAGTGGGGGGGGCCGGCAGCCCCAGCATTTT	CASSGGGRQPQHF
TRBD1	TRBV7-9	17	TRBJ1-6	few	TGTGCCAGCAGCTTAGTGTTCGGCAGGGGGTCGAATTCACCCCTCCACTTT	CASSLVFGRGSNSPLHF
TRBD2	TRBV5-1	17	TRBJ2-3	.	TGCGCCAGCAGCCGTGGGGAGACTAGCGGAGGGGCAGATACGCAGTATTTT	CASSRGETSGGADTQYF
.	TRBV2	19	TRBJ2-6	.	TGTGCCAGCAACCCAGCCCCGGGGGAGAGGTCATCTGGGGCCAACGTCCTGACTTTC	CASNPAPGERSSGANVLTF
.	TRBV30	13	TRBJ1-1	.	TGTGCCTGGAGTGATGGGGCCGGCACTGAAGCTTTCTTT	CAWSDGAGTEAFF
.	TRBV5-4	13	TRBJ2-5	.	TGTGCCAGCAGCTTGGTGGCAGAAGAGACCCAGTACTTC	CASSLVAEETQYF
TRBD1	TRBV5-4	15	TRBJ2-3	.	TGTGCCAGCAGCTCGGGACAGGGAGTAACAGATACGCAGTATTTT	CASSSGQGVTDTQYF
TRBD2	TRBV29-1	14	TRBJ2-3	once	TGCAGCGTTGCTGAGCGGGGGGGCCGCGATACGCAGTATTTT	CSVAERGGRDTQYF
.	TRBV12-3/TRBV12-4	12	TRBJ2-7	.	TGTGCCAGCACCCAAGGAGGGAACGAGCAGTACTTC	CASTQGGNEQYF
TRBD1	TRBV13	15	TRBJ1-6	.	TGTGCCAGCAGCGCCACAGGGGATGTTGGTTCACCCCTCCACTTT	CASSATGDVGSPLHF
.	TRBV18	14	TRBJ1-1	.	TGTGCCAGCTCACCAGAGACCGGGGGAACTGAAGCTTTCTTT	CASSPETGGTEAFF
.	TRBV5-1	15	TRBJ1-1	.	TGCGCCAGCAGCCCAGAAACCGGGCCCACGGTGGGAGCTTTCTTT	CASSPETGPTVGAFF
TRBD1	TRBV10-1	15	TRBJ2-7	.	TGCGCCAGCAGTGAGGGGACAGGGGTATACTACGAGCAGTACTTC	CASSEGTGVYYEQYF
.	TRBV28	12	TRBJ2-5	.	TGTGCCAGCAGTTTACGGCGGGAGACCCAGTACTTC	CASSLRRETQYF
.	TRBV2	14	TRBJ1-1	.	TGTGCCAGCAGTGCACAGGTTTCTGGCACTGAAGCTTTCTTT	CASSAQVSGTEAFF
TRBD2	TRBV15	16	TRBJ2-7	.	TGTGCCACCAGCAGAGGGTGGGCTAGCGGCGCCTACGAGCAGTACTTC	CATSRGWASGAYEQYF
.	TRBV9	15	TRBJ2-7	.	TGTGCCAGCAGCGTAGGGGTGGATAGGTCCTACGAGCAGTACTTC	CASSVGVDRSYEQYF
.	TRBV7-9	13	TRBJ2-5	.	TGTGCCAGCAGCTTAGCAGGGTTGGAGACCCAGTACTTC	CASSLAGLETQYF
TRBD2	TRBV19	13	TRBJ2-3	.	TGTGCCAGTAGTATAGTAGCGGGAGATACGCAGTATTTT	CASSIVAGDTQYF
.	TRBV28	13	TRBJ2-7	.	TGTGCCAGTTGGGACACCCTATCCTACGAGCAGTACTTC	CASWDTLSYEQYF
.	TRBV19	12	TRBJ1-1	.	TGTGCCAGTAGTCCTACTACATCGTCGGCTTTCTTT	CASSPTTSSAFF
TRBD1	TRBV6-5	14	TRBJ2-1	.	TGTGCCAGCGATCCCAGACAAGGGGGCTATGAGCAGTTCTTC	CASDPRQGGYEQFF
.	TRBV24-1	12	TRBJ2-1	few	TGTGCCACTTCAGGGTTTAACAATGAGCAGTTCTTC	CATSGFNNEQFF
TRBD1	TRBV3-1/TRBV3-2	13	TRBJ1-2	.	TGTGCCAGTAGGACAGGGACGGACTATGGCTACACCTTC	CASRTGTDYGYTF
.	TRBV9	11	TRBJ2-1	.	TGTGCCAGCAGCGGATATAATGAGCAGTTCTTC	CASSGYNEQFF
.	TRBV6-5	14	TRBJ1-1	.	TGTGCCAGCATCACCGGGACTGGAAACACTGAAGCTTTCTTT	CASITGTGNTEAFF
.	TRBV27	15	TRBJ2-7	.	TGTGCCAGCAGTTTAAAAGGCAGGGGGGGCTACGAGCAGTACTTC	CASSLKGRGGYEQYF
TRBD2	TRBV30	13	TRBJ2-1	.	TGTGCCTGGCTGGGGGACTATCTCAATGAGCAGTTCTTC	CAWLGDYLNEQFF
TRBD2	TRBV24-1	18	TRBJ2-3	.	TGTGCCACCAGTGATGCGGGGACTAGCGGGAGTCGGGGTGATACGCAGTATTTT	CATSDAGTSGSRGDTQYF
.	TRBV7-6	13	TRBJ1-4	.	TGTGCCAGCAGCTTAGTAGGGCCAGAAAAACTGTTTTTT	CASSLVGPEKLFF
.	TRBV3-1/TRBV3-2	12	TRBJ2-1	.	TGTGCCAGCAGAACAGGGGGGGATGAGCAGTTCTTC	CASRTGGDEQFF
.	TRBV4-3	14	TRBJ2-5	.	TGCGCCAGCAGCCAAGGTATAGCCGGAGAGACCCAGTACTTC	CASSQGIAGETQYF
.	TRBV12-3/TRBV12-4	12	TRBJ2-3	once	TGTGCCAGCAGCCAGACCACAGATACGCAGTATTTT	CASSQTTDTQYF
TRBD1	TRBV2	14	TRBJ2-7	.	TGTGCCAGCAGTCGGACAGGATCCTCCTACGAGCAGTACTTC	CASSRTGSSYEQYF